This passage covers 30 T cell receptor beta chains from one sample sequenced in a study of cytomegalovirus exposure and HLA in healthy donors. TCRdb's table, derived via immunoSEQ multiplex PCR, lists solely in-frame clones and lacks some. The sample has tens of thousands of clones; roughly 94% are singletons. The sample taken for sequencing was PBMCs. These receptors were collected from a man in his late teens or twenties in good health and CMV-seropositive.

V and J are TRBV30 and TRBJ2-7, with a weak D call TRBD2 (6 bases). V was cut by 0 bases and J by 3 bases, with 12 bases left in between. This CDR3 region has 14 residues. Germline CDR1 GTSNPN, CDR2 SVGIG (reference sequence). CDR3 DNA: TGTGCCTGGAGTGTCGGGGGAGCACACTACGAGCAGTACTTC. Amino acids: CAWSVGGAHYEQYF.

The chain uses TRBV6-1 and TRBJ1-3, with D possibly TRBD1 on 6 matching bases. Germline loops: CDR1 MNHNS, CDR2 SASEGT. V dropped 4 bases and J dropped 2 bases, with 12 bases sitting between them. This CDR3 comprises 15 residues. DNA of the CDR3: TGTGCCAGCAGTGCTGCCGGGACACCTGGAAACACCATATATTTT. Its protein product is CASSAAGTPGNTIYF.

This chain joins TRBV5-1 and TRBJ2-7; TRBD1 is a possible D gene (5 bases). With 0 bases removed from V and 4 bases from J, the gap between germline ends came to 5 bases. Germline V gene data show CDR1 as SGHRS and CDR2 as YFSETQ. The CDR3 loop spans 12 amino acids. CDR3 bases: TGCGCCAGCAGCTTGGACAGGTACGAGCAGTACTTC. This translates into CASSLDRYEQYF.

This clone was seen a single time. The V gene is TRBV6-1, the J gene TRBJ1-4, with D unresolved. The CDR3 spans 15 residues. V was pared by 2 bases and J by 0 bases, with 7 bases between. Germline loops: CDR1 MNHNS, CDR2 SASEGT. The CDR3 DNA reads TGTGCCAGCAGTGAACGGGGAACAACTAATGAAAAACTGTTTTTT. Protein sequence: CASSERGTTNEKLFF.

The CDR3 here is CASSGGQGAFREQYF. The CDR3 coding sequence is TGTGCCAGCAGCGGCGGACAGGGGGCCTTTCGCGAGCAGTACTTC. This rearrangement joins TRBV28 to TRBJ2-7; 11 positions match TRBD1. Trimming at V came to 6 bases and at J to 6 bases, leaving 10 bases not matched to a gene. The CDR3 runs 15 residues. Germline V gene sequence: CDR1 MDHEN, CDR2 SYDVKM.

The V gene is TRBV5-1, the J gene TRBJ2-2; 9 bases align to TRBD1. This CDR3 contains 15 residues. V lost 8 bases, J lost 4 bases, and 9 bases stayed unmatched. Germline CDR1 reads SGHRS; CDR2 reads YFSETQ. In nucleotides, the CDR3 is TGCGCCAGTGCCTGGGGACAGGGCGCCACCGGGGAGCTGTTTTTT. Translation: CASAWGQGATGELFF.

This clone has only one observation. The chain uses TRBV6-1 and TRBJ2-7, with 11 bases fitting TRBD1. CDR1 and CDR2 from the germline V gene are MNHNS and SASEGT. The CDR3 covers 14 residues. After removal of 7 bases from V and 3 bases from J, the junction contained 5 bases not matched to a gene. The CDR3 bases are TGTGCCAGCACCGAAGGGACAGGGGGCTACGAGCAGTACTTC. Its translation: CASTEGTGGYEQYF.

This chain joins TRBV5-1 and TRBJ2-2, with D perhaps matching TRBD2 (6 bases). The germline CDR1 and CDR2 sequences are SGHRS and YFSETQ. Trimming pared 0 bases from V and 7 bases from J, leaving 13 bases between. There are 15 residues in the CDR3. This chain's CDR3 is CASSLVGRGLGELFF. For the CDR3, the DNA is TGCGCCAGCAGCTTGGTTGGTAGGGGACTCGGGGAGCTGTTTTTT.

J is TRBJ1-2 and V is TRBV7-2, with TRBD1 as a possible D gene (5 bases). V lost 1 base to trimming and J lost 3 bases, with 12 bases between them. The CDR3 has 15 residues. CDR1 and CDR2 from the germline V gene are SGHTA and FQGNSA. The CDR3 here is CASSLVSGGDYGYTF. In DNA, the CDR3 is TGTGCCAGCAGCTTAGTATCCGGGGGTGACTATGGCTACACCTTC.

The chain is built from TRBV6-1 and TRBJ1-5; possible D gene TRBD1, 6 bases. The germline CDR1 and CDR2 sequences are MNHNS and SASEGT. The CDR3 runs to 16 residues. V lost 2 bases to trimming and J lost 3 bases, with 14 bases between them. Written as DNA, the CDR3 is TGTGCCAGCAGTGAAATGGGGACACTGGACAATCAGCCCCAGCATTTT. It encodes CASSEMGTLDNQPQHF.

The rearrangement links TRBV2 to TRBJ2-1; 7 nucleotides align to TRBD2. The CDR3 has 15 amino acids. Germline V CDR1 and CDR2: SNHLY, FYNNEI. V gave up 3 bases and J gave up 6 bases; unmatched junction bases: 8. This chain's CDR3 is CASSDQVGGANEQFF. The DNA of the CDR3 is TGTGCCAGCAGTGATCAGGTGGGAGGGGCCAATGAGCAGTTCTTC.

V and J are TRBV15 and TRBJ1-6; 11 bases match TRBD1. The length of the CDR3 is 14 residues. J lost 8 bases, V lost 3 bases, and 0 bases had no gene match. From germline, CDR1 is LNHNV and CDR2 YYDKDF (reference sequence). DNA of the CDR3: TGTGCCACCAGCAGGGGACAGGGGGATTCACCCCTCCACTTT. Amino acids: CATSRGQGDSPLHF. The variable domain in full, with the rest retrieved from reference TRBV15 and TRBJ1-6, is DAMVIQNPRYQVTQFGKPVTLSCSQTLNHNVMYWYQQKSSQAPKLLFHYYDKDFNNEADTPDNFQSRRPNTSFCFLDIRSPGLGDTAMYLCATSRGQGDSPLHFGNGTRLTVT.

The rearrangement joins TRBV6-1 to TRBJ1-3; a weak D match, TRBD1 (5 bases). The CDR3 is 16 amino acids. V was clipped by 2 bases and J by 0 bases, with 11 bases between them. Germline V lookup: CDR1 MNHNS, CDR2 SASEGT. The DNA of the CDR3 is TGTGCCAGCAGTGAAACAGGACACAGCTCTGGAAACACCATATATTTT. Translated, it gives CASSETGHSSGNTIYF.

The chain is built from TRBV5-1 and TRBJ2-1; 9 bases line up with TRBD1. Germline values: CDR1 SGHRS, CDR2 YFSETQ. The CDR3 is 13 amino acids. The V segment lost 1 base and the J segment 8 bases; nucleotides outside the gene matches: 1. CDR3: CASSLTGGHEQFF. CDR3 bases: TGCGCCAGCAGCTTGACAGGGGGCCATGAGCAGTTCTTC.

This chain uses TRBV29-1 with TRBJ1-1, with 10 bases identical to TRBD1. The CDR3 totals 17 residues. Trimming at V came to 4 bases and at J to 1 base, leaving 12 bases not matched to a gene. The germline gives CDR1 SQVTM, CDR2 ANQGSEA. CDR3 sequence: CSVATGGRRFGNTEAFF. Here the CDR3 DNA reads TGCAGCGTTGCGACAGGGGGCCGGAGGTTTGGGAACACTGAAGCTTTCTTT.

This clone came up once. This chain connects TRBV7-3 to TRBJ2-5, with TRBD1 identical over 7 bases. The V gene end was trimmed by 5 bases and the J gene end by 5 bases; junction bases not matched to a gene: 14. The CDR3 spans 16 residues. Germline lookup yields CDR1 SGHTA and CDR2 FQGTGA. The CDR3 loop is CASSLWGQPSGETQYF. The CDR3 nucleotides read TGTGCCAGCAGCCTGTGGGGACAGCCCTCCGGGGAGACCCAGTACTTC. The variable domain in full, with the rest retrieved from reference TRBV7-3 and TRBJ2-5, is GAGVSQTPSNKVTEKGKYVELRCDPISGHTALYWYRQSLGQGPEFLIYFQGTGAADDSGLPNDRFFAVRPEGSVSTLKIQRTERGDSAVYLCASSLWGQPSGETQYFGPGTRLLVL.

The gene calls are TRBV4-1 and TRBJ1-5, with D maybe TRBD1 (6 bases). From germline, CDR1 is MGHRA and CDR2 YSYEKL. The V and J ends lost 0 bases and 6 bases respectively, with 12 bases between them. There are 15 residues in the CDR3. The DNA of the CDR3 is TGCGCCAGCAGCCAAGATCGGCAGGGGCCTCAGCCCCAGCATTTT. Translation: CASSQDRQGPQPQHF.

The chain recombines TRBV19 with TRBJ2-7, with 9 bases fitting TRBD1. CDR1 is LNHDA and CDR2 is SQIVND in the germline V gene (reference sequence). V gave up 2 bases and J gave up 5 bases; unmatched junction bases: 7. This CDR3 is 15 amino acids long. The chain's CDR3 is CASSITTTGGNEQYF. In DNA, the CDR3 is TGTGCCAGTAGTATAACCACGACAGGGGGTAACGAGCAGTACTTC. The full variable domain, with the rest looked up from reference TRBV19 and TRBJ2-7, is DGGITQSPKYLFRKEGQNVTLSCEQNLNHDAMYWYRQDPGQGLRLIYYSQIVNDFQKGDIAEGYSVSREKKESFPLTVTSAQKNPTAFYLCASSITTTGGNEQYFGPGTRLTVT.

The CDR3 DNA reads TGTGCCAGCAGTCTTAATGCCCAGGGGCAGGGGACTGAAGCTTTCTTT. Its translation: CASSLNAQGQGTEAFF. The rearrangement joins TRBV5-5 to TRBJ1-1, with D possibly TRBD1 on 6 matching bases. Germline CDR1 SGHKS, CDR2 YYEKEE (reference sequence). The CDR3 sequence is 16 residues long. V was trimmed by 5 bases and J by 5 bases, leaving 22 bases between them.

CDR3 sequence: CASSPGGQTGAYGYTF. The CDR3 nucleotides read TGTGCCAGCAGCCCGGGCGGACAAACAGGGGCCTATGGCTACACCTTC. J is TRBJ1-2 and V is TRBV7-3; 7 nucleotides align to TRBD1. V gave up 5 bases and J gave up 4 bases; unmatched junction bases: 13. The length of the CDR3 is 16 residues. Germline CDR1 and CDR2: SGHTA and FQGTGA.

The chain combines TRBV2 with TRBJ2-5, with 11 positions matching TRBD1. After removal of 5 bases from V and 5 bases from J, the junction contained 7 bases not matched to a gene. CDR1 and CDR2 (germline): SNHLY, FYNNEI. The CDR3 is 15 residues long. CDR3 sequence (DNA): TGTGCCAGCAGTCTGGGACAGGGGGTGACTGAGACCCAGTACTTC. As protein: CASSLGQGVTETQYF.

CDR3 DNA: TGCGCCAGCAGCCGGGAGGGTCGGAATGAGCAGTTCTTC. Its translation is CASSREGRNEQFF. This chain connects TRBV4-1 to TRBJ2-1; 7 bases agree with TRBD2. The CDR3 contains 13 residues. V shed 4 bases and J 7 bases; nucleotides not matched to a gene: 4. From germline, CDR1 is MGHRA and CDR2 YSYEKL.

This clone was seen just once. CDR3 residues: CASSLSGRGVELFF. The CDR3, as DNA: TGTGCCAGCAGTTTATCTGGCAGGGGAGTGGAGCTGTTTTTT. The chain carries TRBV27 and TRBJ2-2, with D possibly being TRBD1 (6 bases). In germline, CDR1 is MNHEY, CDR2 SMNVEV (reference sequence). The CDR3 covers 14 residues. The V end lost 0 bases, the J end lost 10 bases, and 12 bases lay between the germline ends.

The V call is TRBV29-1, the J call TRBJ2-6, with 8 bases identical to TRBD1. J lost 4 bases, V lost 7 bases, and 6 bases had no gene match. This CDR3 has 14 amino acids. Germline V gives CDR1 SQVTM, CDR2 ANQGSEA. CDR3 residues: CSASTGAGANVLTF. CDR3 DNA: TGCAGCGCCTCGACAGGGGCCGGGGCCAACGTCCTGACTTTC.

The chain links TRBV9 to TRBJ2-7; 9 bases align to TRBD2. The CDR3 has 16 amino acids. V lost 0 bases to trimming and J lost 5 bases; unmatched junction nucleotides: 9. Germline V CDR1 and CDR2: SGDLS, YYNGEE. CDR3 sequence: CASSVAGAGGSHEQYF. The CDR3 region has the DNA TGTGCCAGCAGCGTAGCAGGGGCGGGGGGGTCCCACGAGCAGTACTTC.

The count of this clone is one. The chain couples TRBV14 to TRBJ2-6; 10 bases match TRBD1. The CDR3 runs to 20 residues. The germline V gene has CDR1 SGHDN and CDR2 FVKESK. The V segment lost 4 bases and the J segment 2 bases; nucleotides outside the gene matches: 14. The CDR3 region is CASSLNGRDRGRTGANVLTF. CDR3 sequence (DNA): TGTGCCAGCAGCCTCAACGGGCGTGACAGGGGGCGGACTGGGGCCAACGTCCTGACTTTC.

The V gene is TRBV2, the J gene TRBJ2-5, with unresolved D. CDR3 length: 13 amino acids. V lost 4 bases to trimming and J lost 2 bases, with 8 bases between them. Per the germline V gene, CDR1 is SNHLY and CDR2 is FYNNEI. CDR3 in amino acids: CASSAREQETQYF. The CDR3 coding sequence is TGTGCCAGCAGTGCGAGAGAACAAGAGACCCAGTACTTC.

The CDR3 coding sequence is TGTGCCAGTAGTATAGACCTCGGACAGCTTTACAATGAGCAGTTCTTC. Its translation is CASSIDLGQLYNEQFF. The chain employs TRBV19 and TRBJ2-1; a weak D match, TRBD1 (6 bases). V was cut by 0 bases and J by 4 bases, with 13 bases left in between. The CDR3 totals 16 residues. Germline V lookup: CDR1 LNHDA, CDR2 SQIVND (reference sequence).

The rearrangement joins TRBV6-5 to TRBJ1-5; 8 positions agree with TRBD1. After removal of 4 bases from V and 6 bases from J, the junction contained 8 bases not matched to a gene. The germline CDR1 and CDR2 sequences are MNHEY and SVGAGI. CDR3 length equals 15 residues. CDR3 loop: CASSFAGGGGQPQHF. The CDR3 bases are TGTGCCAGCAGTTTCGCAGGGGGCGGGGGTCAGCCCCAGCATTTT.

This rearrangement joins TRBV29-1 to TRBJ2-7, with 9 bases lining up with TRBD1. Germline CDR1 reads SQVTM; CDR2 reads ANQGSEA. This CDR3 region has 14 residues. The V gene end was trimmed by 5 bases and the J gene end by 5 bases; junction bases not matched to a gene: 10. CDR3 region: CSVKPGTGFHEQYF. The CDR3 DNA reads TGCAGCGTTAAACCCGGGACAGGGTTCCACGAGCAGTACTTC.